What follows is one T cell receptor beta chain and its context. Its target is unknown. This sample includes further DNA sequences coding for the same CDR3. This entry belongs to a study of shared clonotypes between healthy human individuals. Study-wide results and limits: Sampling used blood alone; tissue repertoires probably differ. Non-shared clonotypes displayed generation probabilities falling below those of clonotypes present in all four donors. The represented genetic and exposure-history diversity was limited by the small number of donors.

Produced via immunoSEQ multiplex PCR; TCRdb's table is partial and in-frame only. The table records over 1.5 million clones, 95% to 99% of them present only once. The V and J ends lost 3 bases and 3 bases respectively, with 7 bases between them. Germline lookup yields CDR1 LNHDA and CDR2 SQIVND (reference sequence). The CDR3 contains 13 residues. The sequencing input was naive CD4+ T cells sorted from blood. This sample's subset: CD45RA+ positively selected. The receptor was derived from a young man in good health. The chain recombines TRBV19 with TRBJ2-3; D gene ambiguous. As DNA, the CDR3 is TGTGCCAGTAGTATCAAGGGTACAGATACGCAGTATTTT. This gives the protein CASSIKGTDTQYF.